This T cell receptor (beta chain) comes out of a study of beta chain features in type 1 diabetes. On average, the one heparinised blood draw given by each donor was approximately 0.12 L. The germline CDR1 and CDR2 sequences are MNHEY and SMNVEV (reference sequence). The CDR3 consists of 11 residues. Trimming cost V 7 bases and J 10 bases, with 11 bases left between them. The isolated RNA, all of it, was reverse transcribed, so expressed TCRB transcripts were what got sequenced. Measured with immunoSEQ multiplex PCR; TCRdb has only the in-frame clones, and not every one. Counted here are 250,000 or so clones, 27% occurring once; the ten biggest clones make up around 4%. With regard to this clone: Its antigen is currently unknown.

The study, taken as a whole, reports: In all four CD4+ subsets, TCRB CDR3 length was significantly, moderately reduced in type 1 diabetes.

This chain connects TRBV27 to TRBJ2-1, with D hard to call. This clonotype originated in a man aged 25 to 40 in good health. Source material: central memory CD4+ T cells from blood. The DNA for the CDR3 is TGTGCCAGCAAGCAGGTAGGAGAGCAGTTCTTC. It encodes CASKQVGEQFF.